What follows describes a single T cell receptor beta chain. This sample was taken from a study of CD8 T cells in Susac syndrome. The CDR3 has 16 residues. Trimming removed 3 bases from V and 2 bases from J, with 16 bases in between. Germline V CDR1 and CDR2: SGHDN, FVKESK. When the RNA was reverse transcribed, random hexamers were used with an input of roughly 0.45 to 1 ug. Across 54 Vbeta and 13 Jbeta, TCR beta CDR3 was amplified with immunoSEQ multiplex PCR. One entry per CDR3 protein results from TCRdb running MiXCR on the immunoSEQ multiplex PCR reads. The sample holds approximately 160,000 distinct CDR3 sequences; approximately 93% are singletons and the top ten take under 0.095%. TCR beta sequences were obtained from blood CD8+ and CD4+ T cells. The study used treatment-naive patients who had stable or active relapsing-remitting disease as multiple sclerosis controls. The CD8+ and CD4+ T cells were negatively isolated, with the TEMRA cells enriched by FACS.

The source is a human donor with multiple sclerosis. V and J are TRBV14 and TRBJ1-1; D is ambiguous. The specimen was CD4+ T cells from PBMCs. CDR3 residues: CASSHGSWYSNTEAFF. CDR3 DNA: TGTGCCAGCAGCCATGGGTCTTGGTACAGCAACACTGAAGCTTTCTTT.